This T cell receptor (beta chain) was sequenced in a study of shared clonotypes between healthy human individuals. Across the whole study: CD8 memory received one plate per donor, CD8 naive two, CD4 memory three and CD4 naive three.

Recent acute infections and vaccinations were absent in the healthy HIV-negative adult donors. Study results and caveats: Generation probabilities of non-shared clonotypes were lower (relative to those shared by all four donors).

CDR1 and CDR2 (germline): SGHTA, FQGTGA. This CDR3 comprises 13 residues. The V end lost 5 bases, the J end lost 7 bases, and 11 bases lay between the germline ends. Sorted-subset replicate PCRs used 200 ng of genomic DNA. This amount corresponded to tens of thousands of T cell genomes. The data were produced by immunoSEQ multiplex PCR, yet TCRdb's version contains in-frame clones alone and is incomplete. This table has fewer than 3 million clones, 92% appearing once. Remarks on this clone: Its target is unknown.

This chain links TRBV7-3 with TRBJ2-2, with D unresolved. The receptor comes from a man between 18 and 35 years old in good health. Some clones in this sample may be carry-over from other donors' samples. Sequences were obtained from naive CD4+ T cells from PBMCs. Sample subset: CD45RA+ positively selected. CDR3 sequence reads: CASSPNRVGELFF. The CDR3 DNA sequence: TGTGCCAGCAGCCCCAACCGGGTCGGGGAGCTGTTTTTT.